This is a list of T cell receptor beta chains from one sample in a study of beta chain features in type 1 diabetes. The repertoire was sequenced with immunoSEQ multiplex PCR; TCRdb's copy has only in-frame clones and lacks some. The sample gives about 150,000 clones, more than 9.5% of which show up once; about 1.9% is in the top ten. Material for sequencing was central memory CD4+ T cells from blood. These receptors all stem from a man aged 18 to 29 in good health. The CDR3 runs from the conserved cysteine through the conserved F or W. Each record gives: clone size, J gene, V gene, D gene, CDR3 protein, CDR3 DNA. The D gene is left open where the match is weak. Not every row has a clone size; where given, it reads once, few, many or a size class.

clone_size: NA
j_call: TRBJ2-5
v_call: TRBV14
d_call: TRBD1
cdr3_aa: CASSPRTGAAWGETQYF
cdr3_nt: TGTGCCAGCAGCCCTCGGACAGGGGCGGCGTGGGGAGAGACCCAGTACTTC

clone_size: NA
j_call: TRBJ1-1
v_call: TRBV19
d_call: TRBD1
cdr3_aa: CASSPTGPNTEAFF
cdr3_nt: TGTGCCAGTAGTCCGACAGGGCCGAACACTGAAGCTTTCTTT

clone_size: many
j_call: TRBJ2-7
v_call: TRBV29-1
d_call: NA
cdr3_aa: CSVEEARGAGEQYF
cdr3_nt: TGCAGCGTTGAAGAGGCCCGGGGGGCGGGTGAGCAGTACTTC

clone_size: NA
j_call: TRBJ1-2
v_call: TRBV30
d_call: NA
cdr3_aa: CAWSVRQAYGYTF
cdr3_nt: TGTGCCTGGAGTGTCCGACAGGCCTATGGCTACACCTTC

clone_size: many
j_call: TRBJ2-3
v_call: TRBV28
d_call: TRBD2
cdr3_aa: CASGASGRAEDTQYF
cdr3_nt: TGTGCCAGCGGAGCTAGCGGGAGGGCCGAAGATACGCAGTATTTT

clone_size: few
j_call: TRBJ2-5
v_call: TRBV7-2
d_call: NA
cdr3_aa: CASSPRRESPETQYF
cdr3_nt: TGTGCCAGCAGCCCTCGCAGGGAATCTCCAGAGACCCAGTACTTC

clone_size: few
j_call: TRBJ2-1
v_call: TRBV10-2
d_call: TRBD2
cdr3_aa: CAVSPGLAQDEQFF
cdr3_nt: TGCGCCGTGAGCCCAGGACTAGCTCAGGATGAGCAGTTCTTC

clone_size: few
j_call: TRBJ2-7
v_call: TRBV9
d_call: NA
cdr3_aa: CASSVSPTAVGEQYF
cdr3_nt: TGTGCCAGCAGCGTATCCCCTACGGCCGTAGGCGAGCAGTACTTC

clone_size: NA
j_call: TRBJ1-1
v_call: TRBV7-3
d_call: NA
cdr3_aa: CASRTEPNTEAFF
cdr3_nt: TGTGCCAGCAGGACCGAACCGAACACTGAAGCTTTCTTT

clone_size: many
j_call: TRBJ1-1
v_call: TRBV11-1
d_call: NA
cdr3_aa: CASSYLLQNTEAFF
cdr3_nt: TGTGCCAGCAGCTACCTTCTGCAGAACACTGAAGCTTTCTTT

clone_size: few
j_call: TRBJ2-5
v_call: TRBV11-3
d_call: NA
cdr3_aa: CASSLGQETQYF
cdr3_nt: TGTGCCAGCAGCTTGGGCCAAGAGACCCAGTACTTC

clone_size: few
j_call: TRBJ2-1
v_call: TRBV7-2
d_call: NA
cdr3_aa: CASSLRDSSYNEQFF
cdr3_nt: TGTGCCAGCAGCTTACGGGATAGCTCCTACAATGAGCAGTTCTTC

clone_size: few
j_call: TRBJ2-6
v_call: TRBV6-6
d_call: NA
cdr3_aa: CASSYPGANVLTF
cdr3_nt: TGTGCCAGCAGTTACCCTGGGGCCAACGTCCTGACTTTC

clone_size: NA
j_call: TRBJ2-1
v_call: TRBV7-9
d_call: NA
cdr3_aa: CASSTATPYNEQFF
cdr3_nt: TGTGCCAGCAGCACCGCAACACCCTACAATGAGCAGTTCTTC

clone_size: NA
j_call: TRBJ2-2
v_call: TRBV9
d_call: NA
cdr3_aa: CASSESGYTGELFF
cdr3_nt: TGTGCCAGCAGCGAGTCAGGGTACACCGGGGAGCTGTTTTTT

clone_size: NA
j_call: TRBJ2-2
v_call: TRBV28
d_call: NA
cdr3_aa: CASRRRDFGRGTGELFF
cdr3_nt: TGTGCCAGCAGACGGCGTGATTTTGGCAGGGGCACCGGGGAGCTGTTTTTT

clone_size: NA
j_call: TRBJ1-5
v_call: TRBV6-1
d_call: NA
cdr3_aa: CASNPQGNQPQHF
cdr3_nt: TGTGCCAGCAATCCACAGGGCAATCAGCCCCAGCATTTT

clone_size: few
j_call: TRBJ1-2
v_call: TRBV10-3
d_call: NA
cdr3_aa: CAISERGETHGYTF
cdr3_nt: TGTGCCATCAGTGAGCGTGGGGAAACGCATGGCTACACCTTC

clone_size: NA
j_call: TRBJ2-7
v_call: TRBV7-6
d_call: NA
cdr3_aa: CASTPGLGTYEQYF
cdr3_nt: TGTGCCAGCACCCCGGGGCTGGGGACCTACGAGCAGTACTTC

clone_size: few
j_call: TRBJ2-3
v_call: TRBV19
d_call: NA
cdr3_aa: CASAEKGLFEPHTQYF
cdr3_nt: TGTGCCAGTGCCGAAAAAGGCCTTTTCGAGCCACATACGCAGTATTTT

clone_size: NA
j_call: TRBJ1-1
v_call: TRBV30
d_call: NA
cdr3_aa: CAWRIGLTNTEAFF
cdr3_nt: TGTGCCTGGAGGATAGGACTGACGAACACTGAAGCTTTCTTT

clone_size: NA
j_call: TRBJ2-6
v_call: TRBV4-3
d_call: NA
cdr3_aa: CASSQDYHSSGANVLTF
cdr3_nt: TGCGCCAGCAGCCAAGACTACCACAGCTCTGGGGCCAACGTCCTGACTTTC

clone_size: few
j_call: TRBJ2-7
v_call: TRBV9
d_call: TRBD1
cdr3_aa: CASSVAGQGQGEQYF
cdr3_nt: TGTGCCAGCAGCGTAGCGGGACAGGGGCAGGGCGAGCAGTACTTC

clone_size: few
j_call: TRBJ1-2
v_call: TRBV5-1
d_call: NA
cdr3_aa: CASSLVMMDGYTF
cdr3_nt: TGCGCCAGCAGCTTGGTTATGATGGATGGCTACACCTTC

clone_size: few
j_call: TRBJ1-2
v_call: TRBV9
d_call: TRBD1
cdr3_aa: CASSPTRQGHGGYTF
cdr3_nt: TGTGCCAGCAGCCCGACGAGACAGGGACACGGAGGCTACACCTTC

clone_size: few
j_call: TRBJ2-7
v_call: TRBV9
d_call: NA
cdr3_aa: CASSVEAGRLNGYF
cdr3_nt: TGTGCCAGCAGCGTAGAGGCAGGTCGGCTAAATGGGTACTTC

clone_size: NA
j_call: TRBJ2-1
v_call: TRBV6-1
d_call: NA
cdr3_aa: CASTASNEQFF
cdr3_nt: TGTGCCAGCACCGCCTCCAATGAGCAGTTCTTC

clone_size: NA
j_call: TRBJ2-5
v_call: TRBV19
d_call: NA
cdr3_aa: CASSVGSRETQYF
cdr3_nt: TGTGCCAGTAGCGTAGGGTCTAGGGAGACCCAGTACTTC

clone_size: few
j_call: TRBJ1-2
v_call: TRBV2
d_call: NA
cdr3_aa: CASSVGHRVYGYTF
cdr3_nt: TGTGCCAGCAGTGTTGGACACCGGGTCTATGGCTACACCTTC

clone_size: few
j_call: TRBJ2-7
v_call: TRBV7-2
d_call: NA
cdr3_aa: CASSLIQGYEQYF
cdr3_nt: TGTGCCAGCAGCTTGATACAGGGCTACGAGCAGTACTTC

clone_size: NA
j_call: TRBJ2-7
v_call: TRBV11-3
d_call: TRBD2
cdr3_aa: CASSFETSGAEQYF
cdr3_nt: TGTGCCAGCAGCTTTGAGACTAGCGGGGCCGAGCAGTACTTC

clone_size: NA
j_call: TRBJ1-1
v_call: TRBV28
d_call: NA
cdr3_aa: CASIEQGLRTEAFF
cdr3_nt: TGTGCCAGCATCGAGCAGGGATTACGGACTGAAGCTTTCTTT

clone_size: few
j_call: TRBJ1-2
v_call: TRBV28
d_call: NA
cdr3_aa: CASSRIGRGYTF
cdr3_nt: TGTGCCAGCAGTCGAATAGGTCGGGGCTACACCTTC

clone_size: large
j_call: TRBJ2-1
v_call: TRBV10-3
d_call: TRBD2
cdr3_aa: CAIKGTSGRTNEQFF
cdr3_nt: TGTGCCATCAAGGGGACTAGCGGGAGGACCAATGAGCAGTTCTTC

clone_size: few
j_call: TRBJ1-1
v_call: TRBV7-2
d_call: NA
cdr3_aa: CASSRVTNTEAFF
cdr3_nt: TGTGCCTCGTCGCGGGTTACGAACACTGAAGCTTTCTTT

clone_size: NA
j_call: TRBJ2-7
v_call: TRBV27
d_call: NA
cdr3_aa: CASSLRRTYEQYF
cdr3_nt: TGTGCCAGCAGTTTGCGGCGGACCTACGAGCAGTACTTC

clone_size: NA
j_call: TRBJ2-1
v_call: TRBV7-8
d_call: TRBD2
cdr3_aa: CASSLARTSGRGEFF
cdr3_nt: TGTGCCAGCAGCTTAGCCCGGACTAGCGGGCGAGGGGAGTTCTTC

clone_size: NA
j_call: TRBJ2-1
v_call: TRBV7-8
d_call: TRBD2
cdr3_aa: CASSLMRQPTSGSSHEQFF
cdr3_nt: TGTGCCAGCAGCTTAATGCGGCAACCGACTAGCGGGAGCTCGCATGAGCAGTTCTTC

clone_size: NA
j_call: TRBJ2-7
v_call: TRBV4-2
d_call: TRBD2
cdr3_aa: CASSQVTGLGVEQYF
cdr3_nt: TGTGCCAGCAGCCAAGTGACCGGACTAGGGGTCGAGCAGTACTTC

clone_size: few
j_call: TRBJ1-2
v_call: TRBV28
d_call: NA
cdr3_aa: CASSLRASLGYTF
cdr3_nt: TGTGCCAGCAGTTTAAGGGCAAGTCTTGGCTACACCTTC

clone_size: few
j_call: TRBJ2-1
v_call: TRBV7-2
d_call: TRBD1
cdr3_aa: CASSLRTGYINEQFF
cdr3_nt: TGTGCCAGCAGCTTAAGGACAGGGTATATCAATGAGCAGTTCTTC

clone_size: many
j_call: TRBJ1-5
v_call: TRBV9
d_call: TRBD1
cdr3_aa: CASSVGQGRNQPQHF
cdr3_nt: TGTGCCAGCAGCGTCGGACAGGGGCGTAATCAGCCCCAGCATTTT

clone_size: few
j_call: TRBJ1-1
v_call: TRBV21-1
d_call: NA
cdr3_aa: CASSTGQANTEAFF
cdr3_nt: TGTGCCAGCAGCACCGGACAGGCGAACACTGAAGCTTTCTTT

clone_size: few
j_call: TRBJ1-3
v_call: TRBV2
d_call: NA
cdr3_aa: CASSDDRRTGNTIYF
cdr3_nt: TGTGCCAGCAGTGATGACAGGCGTACAGGAAACACCATATATTTT

clone_size: NA
j_call: TRBJ2-4
v_call: TRBV6-1
d_call: NA
cdr3_aa: CASSGQQRSGTIQYF
cdr3_nt: TGTGCCAGCAGTGGTCAACAGAGGTCGGGAACCATTCAGTACTTC

clone_size: many
j_call: TRBJ2-5
v_call: TRBV30
d_call: TRBD1
cdr3_aa: CAWRPGTGTQETQYF
cdr3_nt: TGTGCCTGGAGGCCCGGGACAGGGACCCAAGAGACCCAGTACTTC

clone_size: NA
j_call: TRBJ2-4
v_call: TRBV4-1
d_call: NA
cdr3_aa: CASSQDQGTRLAKNIQYF
cdr3_nt: TGCGCCAGCAGCCAAGATCAAGGGACAAGGTTAGCCAAAAACATTCAGTACTTC